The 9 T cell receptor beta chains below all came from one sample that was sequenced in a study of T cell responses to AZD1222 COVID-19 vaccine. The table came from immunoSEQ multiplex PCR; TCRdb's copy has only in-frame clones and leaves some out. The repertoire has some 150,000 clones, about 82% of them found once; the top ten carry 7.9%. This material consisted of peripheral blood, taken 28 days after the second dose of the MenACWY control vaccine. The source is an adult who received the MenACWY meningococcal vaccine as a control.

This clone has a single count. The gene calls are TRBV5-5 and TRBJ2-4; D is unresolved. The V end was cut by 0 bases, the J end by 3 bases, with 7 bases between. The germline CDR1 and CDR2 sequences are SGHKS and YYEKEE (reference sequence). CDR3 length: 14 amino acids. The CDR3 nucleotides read TGTGCCAGCAGCTTGGCTGTAGGCAAAAACATTCAGTACTTC. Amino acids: CASSLAVGKNIQYF.

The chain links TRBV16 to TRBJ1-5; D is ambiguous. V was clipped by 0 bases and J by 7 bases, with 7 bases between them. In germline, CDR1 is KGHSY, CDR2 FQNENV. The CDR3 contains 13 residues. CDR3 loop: CASSQSQVQPQHF. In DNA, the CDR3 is TGTGCCAGCAGCCAATCTCAGGTCCAGCCCCAGCATTTT.

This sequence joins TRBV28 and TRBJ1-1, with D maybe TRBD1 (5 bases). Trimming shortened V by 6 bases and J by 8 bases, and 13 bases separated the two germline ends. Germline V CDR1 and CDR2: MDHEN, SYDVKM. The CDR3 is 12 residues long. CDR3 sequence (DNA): TGTGCCAGCAGCTTGCCGGGGCCCGAAGCTTTCTTT. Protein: CASSLPGPEAFF. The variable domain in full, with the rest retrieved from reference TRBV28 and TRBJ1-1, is DVKVTQSSRYLVKRTGEKVFLECVQDMDHENMFWYRQDPGLGLRLIYFSYDVKMKEKGDIPEGYSVSREKKERFSLILESASTNQTSMYLCASSLPGPEAFFGQGTRLTVV.

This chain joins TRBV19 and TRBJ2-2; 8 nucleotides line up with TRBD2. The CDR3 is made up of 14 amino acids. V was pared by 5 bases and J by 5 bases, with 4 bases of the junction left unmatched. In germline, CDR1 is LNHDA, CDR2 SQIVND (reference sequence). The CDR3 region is CASSRRGGTGELFF. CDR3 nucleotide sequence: TGTGCCAGTAGTCGCCGGGGGGGGACCGGGGAGCTGTTTTTT.

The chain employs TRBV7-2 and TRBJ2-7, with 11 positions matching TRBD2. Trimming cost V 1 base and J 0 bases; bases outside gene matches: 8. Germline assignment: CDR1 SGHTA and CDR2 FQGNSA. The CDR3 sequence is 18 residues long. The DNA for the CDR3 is TGTGCCAGCAGCTTAGTGGGTCTAGCGGGAGGATACTCCTACGAGCAGTACTTC. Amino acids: CASSLVGLAGGYSYEQYF.

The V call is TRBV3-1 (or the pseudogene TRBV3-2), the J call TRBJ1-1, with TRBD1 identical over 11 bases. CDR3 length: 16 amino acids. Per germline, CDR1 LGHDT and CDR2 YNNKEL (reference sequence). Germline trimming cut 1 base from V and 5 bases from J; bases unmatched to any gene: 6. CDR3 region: CASSQGDRGFGTEAFF. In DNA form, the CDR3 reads TGTGCCAGCAGCCAAGGGGACAGGGGGTTCGGGACTGAAGCTTTCTTT.

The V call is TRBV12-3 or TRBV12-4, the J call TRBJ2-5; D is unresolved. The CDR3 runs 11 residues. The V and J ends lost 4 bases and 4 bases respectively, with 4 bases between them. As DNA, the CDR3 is TGTGCCAGCAGTTGGGCAGAGACCCAGTACTTC. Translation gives CASSWAETQYF.

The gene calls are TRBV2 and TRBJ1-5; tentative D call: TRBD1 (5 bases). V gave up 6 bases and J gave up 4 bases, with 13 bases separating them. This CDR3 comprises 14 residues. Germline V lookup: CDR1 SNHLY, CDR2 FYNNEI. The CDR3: CASSVFRENQPQHF. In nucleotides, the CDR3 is TGTGCCAGCAGCGTATTCAGGGAAAATCAGCCCCAGCATTTT.

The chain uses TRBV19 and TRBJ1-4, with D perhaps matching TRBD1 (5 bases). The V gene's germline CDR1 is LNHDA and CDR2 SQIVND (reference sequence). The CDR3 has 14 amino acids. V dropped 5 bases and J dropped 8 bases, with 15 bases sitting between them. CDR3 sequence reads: CASSFGRDREKLFF. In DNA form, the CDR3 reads TGTGCCAGTAGTTTTGGCAGGGATCGCGAAAAACTGTTTTTT. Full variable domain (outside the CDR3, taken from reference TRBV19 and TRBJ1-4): DGGITQSPKYLFRKEGQNVTLSCEQNLNHDAMYWYRQDPGQGLRLIYYSQIVNDFQKGDIAEGYSVSREKKESFPLTVTSAQKNPTAFYLCASSFGRDREKLFFGSGTQLSVL.